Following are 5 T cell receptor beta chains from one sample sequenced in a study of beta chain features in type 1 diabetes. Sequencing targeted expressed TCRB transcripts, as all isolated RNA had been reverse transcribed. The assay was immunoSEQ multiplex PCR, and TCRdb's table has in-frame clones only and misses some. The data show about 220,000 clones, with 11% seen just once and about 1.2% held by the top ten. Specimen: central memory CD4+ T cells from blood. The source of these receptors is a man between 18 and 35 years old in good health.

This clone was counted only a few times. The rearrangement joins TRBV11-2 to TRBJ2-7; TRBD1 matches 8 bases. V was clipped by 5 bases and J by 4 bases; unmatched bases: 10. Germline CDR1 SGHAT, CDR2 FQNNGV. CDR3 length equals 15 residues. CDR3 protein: CASSPDRGVGYEQYF. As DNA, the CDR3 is TGTGCCAGCAGCCCCGACAGGGGCGTTGGGTACGAGCAGTACTTC. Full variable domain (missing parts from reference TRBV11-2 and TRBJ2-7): EAGVAQSPRYKIIEKRQSVAFWCNPISGHATLYWYQQILGQGPKLLIQFQNNGVVDDSQLPKDRFSAERLKGVDSTLKIQPAKLEDSAVYLCASSPDRGVGYEQYFGPGTRLTVT.

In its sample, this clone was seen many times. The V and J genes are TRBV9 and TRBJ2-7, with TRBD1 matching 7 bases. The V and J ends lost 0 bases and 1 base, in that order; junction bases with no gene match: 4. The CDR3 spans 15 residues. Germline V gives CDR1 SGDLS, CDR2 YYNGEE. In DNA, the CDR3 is TGTGCCAGCAGCGTAGCTGTGGGACAGTCCTACGAGCAGTACTTC. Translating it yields CASSVAVGQSYEQYF.

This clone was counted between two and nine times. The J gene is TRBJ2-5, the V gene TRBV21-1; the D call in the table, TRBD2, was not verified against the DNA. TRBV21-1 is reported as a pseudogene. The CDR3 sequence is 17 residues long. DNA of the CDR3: TGTGCCAGCAGCAATGGAGGCACTGAATTGTACCAAGAGACCCAGTACTTC. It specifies CASSNGGTELYQETQYF.

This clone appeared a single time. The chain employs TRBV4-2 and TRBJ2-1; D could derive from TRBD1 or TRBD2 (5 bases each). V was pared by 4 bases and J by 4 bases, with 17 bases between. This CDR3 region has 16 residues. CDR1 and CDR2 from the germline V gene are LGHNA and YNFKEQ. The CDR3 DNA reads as TGTGCCAGCAGCCCCCCTCCCGGGGCCTCTTACAATGAGCAGTTCTTC. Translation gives CASSPPPGASYNEQFF.

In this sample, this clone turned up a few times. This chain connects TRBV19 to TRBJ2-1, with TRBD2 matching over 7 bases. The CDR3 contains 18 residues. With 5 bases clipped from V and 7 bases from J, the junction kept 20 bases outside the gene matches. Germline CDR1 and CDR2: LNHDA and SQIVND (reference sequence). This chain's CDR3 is CASSPGWALRGGGNEQFF. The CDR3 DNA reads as TGTGCCAGTAGTCCAGGTTGGGCTCTTCGCGGGGGAGGAAATGAGCAGTTCTTC.